This TCR beta chain is drawn from a study of Ad26.COV2.S vaccination and SARS-CoV-2 variants. Looking at the study overall: Enrollment placed the donor in the COV1001 Ad26.COV2.S trial arm. Recipients of Ad26.COV2.S got it intramuscularly, once or twice 56 days apart. Study-wide points: People who got the vaccine or the placebo had similar non-spike TCR breadth.

Noted treatment: around 19 received Ad26.COV2.S at low or high dose, single or two shots; about 5 received placebo; per-sample allocation not given. At day 63 after the first vaccine or placebo injection, samples were drawn. In the case of this clone: Its antigen is undetermined.

Here immunoSEQ multiplex PCR was the method, and the copy in TCRdb shows in-frame clones only, minus some. The data hold more than 400,000 clones, with roughly 88% observed a single time. Germline lookup yields CDR1 KGHSH and CDR2 LQKENI. This CDR3 spans 15 amino acids. J gave up 5 bases and V 3 bases, and 9 bases lay outside the gene matches. This sequence was found in a person between 18 and 65 years old who received the Ad26.COV2.S COVID-19 vaccine or a placebo. Sequencing was performed on peripheral blood, taken in a trial of Ad26.COV2.S vaccine versus placebo. The chain carries TRBV18 and TRBJ2-5; TRBD1 agrees at 7 bases. Here the CDR3 reads CASSPPTGRRETQYF. CDR3 coding DNA: TGTGCCAGCTCACCGCCGACAGGGCGGAGGGAGACCCAGTACTTC.